This entry lists 30 T cell receptor beta chains sequenced from one sample in a study of shared clonotypes between healthy human individuals. Assay used: immunoSEQ multiplex PCR; TCRdb lists only in-frame clones, some missing. Among a few million clones listed, around 90% were seen once. The specimen was naive CD4+ T cells sorted from blood. Noted subset: CD45RA+ positively selected. These receptors were collected from a man aged 18 to 30 in good health.

The chain uses TRBV20-1 and TRBJ2-3; D gene unclear. Trimming cost V 5 bases and J 5 bases, with 8 bases left between them. Germline V gene lookup returns CDR1 DFQATT and CDR2 SNEGSKA (reference sequence). The CDR3 is 11 amino acids. The CDR3 DNA reads as TGCAGTGCTCCCCGGCAAGATACGCAGTATTTT. Translated: CSAPRQDTQYF.

This sequence joins TRBV7-2 and TRBJ2-2, with TRBD1 matching over 7 bases. V lost 3 bases, J lost 5 bases, and 6 bases stayed unmatched. This CDR3 region has 15 residues. The germline gives CDR1 SGHTA, CDR2 FQGNSA. CDR3 sequence: CASSFPLQGTGELFF. In DNA, the CDR3 is TGTGCCAGCAGCTTCCCCTTACAGGGGACCGGGGAGCTGTTTTTT.

This clone appeared once. This chain joins TRBV5-6 and TRBJ1-2; D is undetermined. Trimming took 2 bases from V and 6 from J, leaving 14 bases between them. This CDR3 has 14 residues. Germline V gene data show CDR1 as SGHDT and CDR2 as YYEEEE. The CDR3 is CASSFTLLMDGYTF. The CDR3 nucleotides are TGTGCCAGCAGCTTCACACTCCTAATGGATGGCTACACCTTC.

The chain joins TRBV5-1 to TRBJ1-1; 8 bases line up with TRBD1. The CDR3 has 15 residues. Losses at the gene ends were 4 bases for V and 3 bases for J; bases not matched to a gene: 8. Germline V gene lookup returns CDR1 SGHRS and CDR2 YFSETQ. The CDR3 loop reads CASSPRTGWDTEAFF. The CDR3, as DNA: TGCGCCAGCAGCCCTAGGACAGGGTGGGACACTGAAGCTTTCTTT.

This chain uses TRBV4-3 with TRBJ2-3; maybe TRBD2 (6 bases). CDR3 size: 15 residues. Trimming cost V 0 bases and J 3 bases, with 10 bases left between them. CDR1 LGHNA and CDR2 YSLEER come from the germline V gene. The CDR3 loop is CASSQEAGMTDTQYF. The CDR3 DNA follows: TGCGCCAGCAGCCAAGAGGCGGGAATGACAGATACGCAGTATTTT.

The chain has TRBV5-1 and TRBJ2-3; D might be TRBD2 (5 bases). Germline V gives CDR1 SGHRS, CDR2 YFSETQ. Trimming removed 0 bases at V and 4 bases at J, with 9 bases between. The CDR3 runs to 14 residues. The CDR3 nucleotides are TGCGCCAGCAGCTTGGATACTAGTGCAGATACGCAGTATTTT. Its protein is CASSLDTSADTQYF.

As concerns this clone: At the DNA level, this CDR3 is encoded by other sequences in the same sample as well. This chain joins TRBV11-2 and TRBJ2-3; D is possibly TRBD1 or TRBD2 (6 bases each). The CDR3 length is 16 residues. The V gene lost 4 bases and the J gene lost 2 bases, with 16 bases spanning the gap. Germline-derived CDR1 and CDR2 are SGHAT and FQNNGV. CDR3 in amino acids: CASSSPGGGYTDTQYF. CDR3 nucleotide sequence: TGTGCCAGCAGCTCTCCCGGGGGCGGTTACACAGATACGCAGTATTTT.

There are a few counts of this clone. The same CDR3 can be traced to other DNA sequences in this sample. The rearrangement links TRBV6-5 to TRBJ2-7; D uncertain. V was trimmed by 0 bases and J by 7 bases, leaving 4 bases between them. This CDR3 has 11 amino acids. Germline CDR1 reads MNHEY; CDR2 reads SVGAGI. CDR3 in amino acids: CASSYSGEQYF. For the CDR3, the DNA is TGTGCCAGCAGTTACTCGGGGGAGCAGTACTTC.

This clone appeared a few times. The chain is built from TRBV6-5 and TRBJ2-2; D unresolved. Germline V gene data show CDR1 as MNHEY and CDR2 as SVGAGI. The CDR3 runs to 12 residues. V was clipped by 4 bases and J by 7 bases, with 7 bases between them. The CDR3 sequence: CASSLGVGELFF. DNA of the CDR3: TGTGCCAGCAGTTTGGGTGTCGGGGAGCTGTTTTTT.

The chain couples TRBV5-1 to TRBJ2-2; D gene ambiguous. V gave up 1 base and J gave up 6 bases, with 7 bases separating them. The V gene's germline CDR1 is SGHRS and CDR2 YFSETQ. There are 13 residues in the CDR3. The CDR3 DNA follows: TGCGCCAGCAGCTTGTTATCCCCCGGGGAGCTGTTTTTT. It specifies CASSLLSPGELFF.

The gene calls are TRBV16 and TRBJ1-1; D not certain. The V end was cut by 5 bases, the J end by 2 bases, with 9 bases between. This CDR3 region has 13 residues. Germline-derived CDR1 and CDR2 are KGHSY and FQNENV. The CDR3 DNA sequence: TGTGCCAGCAGCTTACAGCAAAACACTGAAGCTTTCTTT. Encoded protein: CASSLQQNTEAFF.

This chain links TRBV7-2 with TRBJ1-2, with D possibly TRBD1 on 5 matching bases. V lost 6 bases and J lost 7, with 12 bases in between. The CDR3 consists of 12 residues. Germline lookup yields CDR1 SGHTA and CDR2 FQGNSA. The chain's CDR3 is CASRSIRAGYTF. Written as DNA, the CDR3 is TGTGCCAGCAGGTCTATCAGGGCTGGCTACACCTTC.

The gene calls are TRBV11-2 and TRBJ2-5; 8 bases match TRBD1. Germline assignment: CDR1 SGHAT and CDR2 FQNNGV. The CDR3 has 15 amino acids. Germline trimming cut 5 bases from V and 5 bases from J; bases unmatched to any gene: 10. CDR3 loop: CASSPNAGGPETQYF. CDR3 sequence (DNA): TGTGCCAGCAGCCCTAATGCAGGGGGCCCTGAGACCCAGTACTTC.

The chain recombines TRBV28 with TRBJ2-5, with D hard to call. The length of the CDR3 is 17 residues. The V end lost 3 bases, the J end lost 4 bases, and 21 bases lay between the germline ends. CDR1 is MDHEN, CDR2 SYDVKM, per germline. The CDR3 protein is CASSFGTPGSRLETQYF. The CDR3 DNA reads TGTGCCAGCAGTTTTGGTACCCCCGGGTCGCGACTAGAGACCCAGTACTTC.

This chain connects TRBV29-1 to TRBJ1-2; 7 bases are a match to TRBD1. Losses at the gene ends were 4 bases for V and 2 bases for J; bases not matched to a gene: 1. The CDR3 loop spans 12 amino acids. Germline CDR1 is SQVTM and CDR2 is ANQGSEA. The CDR3 coding sequence is TGCAGCGTTGTACAGGGGAACTATGGCTACACCTTC. Translated: CSVVQGNYGYTF.

The chain has TRBV5-1 and TRBJ2-3, with 10 bases matching TRBD1. This CDR3 is 16 amino acids long. The ends lost 3 bases at V and 4 bases at J; junction bases unmatched: 8. Germline V gene lookup returns CDR1 SGHRS and CDR2 YFSETQ. The CDR3 here is CASSWKETGGPDTQYF. CDR3 nucleotide sequence: TGCGCCAGCAGCTGGAAGGAGACAGGGGGCCCAGATACGCAGTATTTT.

V and J are TRBV27 and TRBJ2-1; TRBD2 matches at 8 bases. Trimming took 4 bases from V and 6 from J; bases not matched to a gene: 17. Germline V gene sequence: CDR1 MNHEY, CDR2 SMNVEV (reference sequence). CDR3 length: 18 amino acids. The CDR3, as DNA: TGTGCCAGCAGTTCGGGGCCCGTGAAGCGGGAGTCCCGCAATGAGCAGTTCTTC. This gives the protein CASSSGPVKRESRNEQFF.

The rearrangement uses TRBV5-1 and TRBJ1-3; D is unresolved. Germline loops: CDR1 SGHRS, CDR2 YFSETQ. The V end lost 3 bases, the J end lost 0 bases, and 7 bases lay between the germline ends. The CDR3 extends over 14 amino acids. The CDR3, as DNA: TGCGCCAGCAGCTCTGATACCTCTGGAAACACCATATATTTT. Translating it yields CASSSDTSGNTIYF.

Of note for this clone: Different DNA sequences within this sample yield the same CDR3. The chain combines TRBV6-6 with TRBJ1-1; D gene ambiguous. Per the germline V gene, CDR1 is MNHNY and CDR2 is SVGAGI (reference sequence). V lost 5 bases and J lost 2, with 3 bases in between. This CDR3 has 11 amino acids. CDR3 DNA: TGTGCCAGCAGTGCAAACACTGAAGCTTTCTTT. Amino acid sequence: CASSANTEAFF.

This chain's CDR3 is CASSTLQGAVAEAFF. CDR3 sequence (DNA): TGTGCCAGCAGCACCCTACAGGGGGCCGTAGCTGAAGCTTTCTTT. The rearrangement uses TRBV7-2 and TRBJ1-1, with TRBD1 matching 9 bases. Losses at the gene ends were 5 bases for V and 6 bases for J; bases not matched to a gene: 10. CDR3 length equals 15 residues. Germline assignment: CDR1 SGHTA and CDR2 FQGNSA.

V gene TRBV5-1 combines with J gene TRBJ2-7, with 12 nucleotides matching TRBD1. The CDR3 sequence is 14 residues long. Germline V gives CDR1 SGHRS, CDR2 YFSETQ. After removal of 5 bases from V and 7 bases from J, the junction contained 7 bases not matched to a gene. The CDR3 protein is CASSSGQGAGEQYF. As DNA, the CDR3 is TGCGCCAGCAGTTCGGGACAGGGGGCGGGTGAGCAGTACTTC.

The chain carries TRBV9 and TRBJ2-7; D not resolved. This CDR3 has 12 amino acids. Trimming left V 7 bases short and J 2 bases short, with 10 bases between. In germline, CDR1 is SGDLS, CDR2 YYNGEE. This chain's CDR3 is CASGLKPYEQYF. Written as DNA, the CDR3 is TGTGCCAGCGGGCTTAAACCCTACGAGCAGTACTTC.

In DNA, the CDR3 is TGTGCCAGCAGTCCGTCCATACCCCTCGAGCAGTACTTC. Translation: CASSPSIPLEQYF. J is TRBJ2-7 and V is TRBV28, with unresolved D. CDR3 length: 13 residues. Germline V gives CDR1 MDHEN, CDR2 SYDVKM. Trimming took 5 bases from V and 6 from J, leaving 14 bases between them. Filled out from reference TRBV28 and TRBJ2-7, the complete variable domain reads DVKVTQSSRYLVKRTGEKVFLECVQDMDHENMFWYRQDPGLGLRLIYFSYDVKMKEKGDIPEGYSVSREKKERFSLILESASTNQTSMYLCASSPSIPLEQYFGPGTRLTVT.

This sequence joins TRBV4-1 and TRBJ2-2; D gene uncertain. The germline V gene has CDR1 MGHRA and CDR2 YSYEKL. Trimming left V 0 bases short and J 2 bases short, with 10 bases between. CDR3 length equals 16 residues. For the CDR3, the DNA is TGCGCCAGCAGCCAAGAGCCCCCAAGTAACACCGGGGAGCTGTTTTTT. Amino acids: CASSQEPPSNTGELFF.

The chain combines TRBV19 with TRBJ1-2; no definite D call. CDR3 length: 13 residues. The ends were cut back, 2 bases at V and 5 bases at J, with 9 bases in the middle. The germline gives CDR1 LNHDA, CDR2 SQIVND (reference sequence). The CDR3 DNA is TGTGCCAGTAGTATACGGGGTGGGTATGGCTACACCTTC. Amino acids: CASSIRGGYGYTF. The whole variable domain, filled in from reference TRBV19 and TRBJ1-2, reads DGGITQSPKYLFRKEGQNVTLSCEQNLNHDAMYWYRQDPGQGLRLIYYSQIVNDFQKGDIAEGYSVSREKKESFPLTVTSAQKNPTAFYLCASSIRGGYGYTFGSGTRLTVV.

The chain carries TRBV30 and TRBJ1-2; weak D call: TRBD1 (5 bases). Germline assignment: CDR1 GTSNPN and CDR2 SVGIG (reference sequence). CDR3 size: 12 residues. V was cut by 1 base and J by 8 bases, with 11 bases left in between. For the CDR3, the DNA is TGTGCCTGGAGTGCAGGGTTGGGCGGCTACACCTTC. Translating it yields CAWSAGLGGYTF.

The chain joins TRBV9 to TRBJ2-1; no reliable D call. V lost 0 bases and J 1 base, leaving 8 bases between the germline ends. Germline V gives CDR1 SGDLS, CDR2 YYNGEE. The CDR3 loop spans 15 amino acids. CDR3 bases: TGTGCCAGCAGCGTAGCTCTATTTTCCTACAATGAGCAGTTCTTC. Translating gives CASSVALFSYNEQFF. The full variable domain, rest sourced from reference TRBV9 and TRBJ2-1, is DSGVTQTPKHLITATGQRVTLRCSPRSGDLSVYWYQQSLDQGLQFLIQYYNGEERAKGNILERFSAQQFPDLHSELNLSSLELGDSALYFCASSVALFSYNEQFFGPGTRLTVL.

V and J are TRBV19 and TRBJ2-7; D is possibly TRBD2 (5 bases). Germline V lookup: CDR1 LNHDA, CDR2 SQIVND (reference sequence). Trimming took off 6 bases at V and 6 bases at J, with 12 bases between the two ends. The CDR3 loop spans 12 amino acids. Written as DNA, the CDR3 is TGTGCCAGTAGGGCGGACTTGGGCGAGCAGTACTTC. Translation gives CASRADLGEQYF.

The chain is built from TRBV7-8 and TRBJ2-7; no definite D call. The V gene lost 1 base and the J gene lost 0 bases, with 7 bases spanning the gap. This CDR3 is 14 amino acids long. CDR1 and CDR2 (germline): SGHVS, FQNEAQ. This CDR3 reads CASSLVGSSYEQYF. Written as DNA, the CDR3 is TGTGCCAGCAGCTTAGTCGGTAGCTCCTACGAGCAGTACTTC.

To note about this clone: Other DNA sequences from this sample encode an identical CDR3 as well. The V gene is TRBV5-1, the J gene TRBJ1-1, with 10 bases matching TRBD1. V was pared by 4 bases and J by 3 bases, with 6 bases of the junction left unmatched. CDR3 size: 15 residues. Germline V lookup: CDR1 SGHRS, CDR2 YFSETQ. CDR3 DNA sequence: TGCGCCAGCAGCCCTAGACAGGGGGCGGACACTGAAGCTTTCTTT. As protein: CASSPRQGADTEAFF.